This TCR beta chain was recorded in a study of T cell responses to AZD1222 COVID-19 vaccine (dated by TCRdb to the early 2020s). About the investigation overall: AZD1222 recipients given second doses at about 4 weeks or at about 12 weeks were pooled, since spike-specific TCR depth and breadth were not found to differ between the two schedules. A total of around 240 trial participants underwent TCR sequencing, of whom roughly 210 received two doses of AZD1222 and about 26 received two doses of the MenACWY control vaccine. Trial participants were enrolled by age into subgroups of 18-55, 56-69 and 70-plus years, and around 150, 29 and 61 TCR-sequenced participants, respectively, were included in these subgroups.

What the study reported, not specific to this receptor: Reportedly, close to half of the unique spike-specific TCRs recognized epitopes lying outside the regions that are mutated in the B.1.351 and B.1.1.7 variants. Because no day 14 peak-response samples were available, repertoires were characterized only after the peak T cell response. Participants were mostly white British and included more females than males, and it was suggested by the authors that clonal diversity may have been underestimated. The 56-69-year group was small, and its depth increase did not reach significance, likely because of low power. CD4 TCRs associated with the vaccine covered the entire spike protein, and the dominant responses were in regions 160-218 and 743-854. A significant rise in spike-specific TCR breadth and depth was observed after two AZD1222 doses relative to day 0 and relative to MenACWY recipients. Conclusions about previously exposed vaccinees are limited because only a handful of AZD1222 recipients were SARS-CoV-2 seropositive at baseline.

In the paper's terms, the time point label means: baseline before first vaccination. Vaccinee samples were obtained from the UK trials COV001 and COV002, which included a single-blind randomized controlled phase 2/3 trial of AZD1222 (ChAdOx1 nCoV-19) in healthy adults. Trial participant PBMC samples were collected at day 0 and day 28 after the second dose for TCRbeta chain sequencing. There are 13 amino acids in the CDR3, from cysteine to phenylalanine inclusive. The DNA shown is the 39-base CDR3, in frame from base 1. V is shortened by 1 base, J by 4 bases, and the region joining them spans 5 bases. The CDR3 regions of human TCRbeta chains were analyzed by immunosequencing. The published analysis was carried out like this. Repertoire TCRs were checked for matches against a reference library of SARS-CoV-2-specific TCRs that had been generated using the MIRA antigen-specificity platform. Breadth meant the fraction of unique TCRs that were SARS-CoV-2-associated, whereas depth meant the fraction of total T cells that were SARS-CoV-2-associated. Each spike-specific TCR was assigned to its reactive spike region and to a CD4 or CD8 class using the MIRA data. Log10-transformed breadth and depth values were compared by one-way ANOVA with Sidak's multiple comparisons tests. Imported from immuneACCESS, the table was reduced by TCRdb to in-frame sequences with V and J called. These copies leave out some clones; in studies compared against another copy, an unresolved V gene accounts for under half, and the cause of the remainder is not known. V, J and clone size are those of that table, while D and trimming were read from the DNA. The sample table holds about 150,000 clones, of which about nine tenths were seen once. Of the sample, around 1.5% is held by the ten largest clones.

The count of this clone is one. The clone's antigen remains unknown. The input lacks base qualities; no much larger clone sits a single base away. Sequenced here: peripheral blood, sampled on day 0 of AZD1222 vaccination. Recombination joined TRBV12-3 or TRBV12-4 with TRBJ1-5, with an unclear D gene assignment. This receptor was obtained from an adult in good health. The DNA sequence is as follows: TGTGCCAGCAGTTTAGGGCGGAATCAGCCCCAGCATTTT. Translated, it gives CASSLGRNQPQHF.